These 7 T cell receptor beta chains originate from one sample sequenced in a study of CD8 T cells in ankylosing spondylitis. The antigens of these receptors remain unknown. TCRdb analysed the 5' RACE reads with MiXCR anew, one entry per CDR3 protein. Of 250,000 to 350,000 distinct CDR3 sequences listed, 6.5% to 10% are singletons. Study outcomes and limitations: A TCR beta motif of under ten highly homologous variants seemed to mark ankylosing spondylitis blood.

Material: blood, either unsorted or a sorted T cell fraction (not recorded which). The receptors were sampled from a male donor with ankylosing spondylitis.

This clonotype was counted at least ten times. At one end the junction does not follow the germline gene, possibly because of a read error. This chain joins TRBV7-7 and TRBJ2-3; the D is unclear. The germline gives CDR1 SSHAT, CDR2 FNYEAQ (reference sequence). The CDR3 loop spans 15 amino acids. The CDR3 is CASSLALSGTDTQYF. CDR3 sequence (DNA): TGTGCTAGCAGCTTAGCACTCTCCGGAACAGATACGCAGTATTTT.

The rearrangement links TRBV4-2 to TRBJ2-5, with 10 bases identical to TRBD1. Germline CDR1 LGHNA, CDR2 YNFKEQ. The CDR3 sequence is 15 residues long. With 4 bases clipped from V and 5 bases from J, the junction kept 7 bases outside the gene matches. The CDR3 bases are TGTGCCAGCAGCCGACCGGGACAGGGGCGCGAGACCCAGTACTTC. Amino acids: CASSRPGQGRETQYF.

The rearrangement joins TRBV7-3 to TRBJ2-7; D ambiguous. Germline CDR1 SGHTA, CDR2 FQGTGA. Trimming pared 8 bases from V and 5 bases from J, leaving 22 bases between. The CDR3 extends over 15 amino acids. The CDR3: CASAPGPGPYDEQYF. Here the CDR3 DNA reads TGTGCCAGCGCCCCAGGCCCAGGACCTTATGACGAGCAGTACTTC.

This clonotype was seen a handful of times. The V and J genes are TRBV12-3 or TRBV12-4 and TRBJ1-5; no clear D. The CDR3 is 15 residues long. Trimming removed 2 bases at V and 6 bases at J, with 14 bases between. The CDR3 protein is CASSLRELGTQPQHF. DNA of the CDR3: TGTGCCAGCAGTTTAAGGGAACTGGGCACTCAGCCCCAGCATTTT.

J is TRBJ1-1 and V is TRBV5-1, with 12 bases lining up with TRBD1. The V gene end was trimmed by 0 bases and the J gene end by 8 bases; junction bases not matched to a gene: 8. Germline loops: CDR1 SGHRS, CDR2 YFSETQ. The CDR3 consists of 16 residues. This chain's CDR3 is CASSLAPGTGGLEAFF. The CDR3 region has the DNA TGCGCCAGCAGCTTGGCCCCCGGGACAGGGGGCTTAGAAGCTTTCTTT.

A few counts support this clonotype. The chain joins TRBV27 to TRBJ2-2; D not resolved. The CDR3 covers 13 residues. V was clipped by 3 bases and J by 6 bases, with 8 bases between them. CDR1 is MNHEY, CDR2 SMNVEV, per germline (reference sequence). The CDR3 sequence is CASSFKSSGELFF. In DNA form, the CDR3 reads TGTGCCAGCAGTTTTAAGAGCTCCGGGGAGCTGTTTTTT.

This clonotype came up a few times. The chain uses TRBV28 and TRBJ2-1, with TRBD2 matching over 7 bases. The V segment lost 7 bases and the J segment 1 base; nucleotides outside the gene matches: 4. Germline V gene data show CDR1 as MDHEN and CDR2 as SYDVKM. The CDR3 runs to 14 residues. The CDR3 region is CASILGGSYNEQFF. The CDR3 region has the DNA TGTGCCAGCATCCTGGGAGGGTCCTACAATGAGCAGTTCTTC.